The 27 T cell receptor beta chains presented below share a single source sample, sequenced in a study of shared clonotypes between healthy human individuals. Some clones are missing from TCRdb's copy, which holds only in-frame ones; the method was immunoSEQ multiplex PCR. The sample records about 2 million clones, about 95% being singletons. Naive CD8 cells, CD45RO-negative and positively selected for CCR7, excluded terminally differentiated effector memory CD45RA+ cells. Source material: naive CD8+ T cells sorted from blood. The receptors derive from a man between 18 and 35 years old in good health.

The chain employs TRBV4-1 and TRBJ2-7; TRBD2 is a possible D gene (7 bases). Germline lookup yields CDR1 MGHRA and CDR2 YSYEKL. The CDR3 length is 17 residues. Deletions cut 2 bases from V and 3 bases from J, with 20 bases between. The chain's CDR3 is CASSQKDGRGHFYEQYF. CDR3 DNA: TGCGCCAGCAGCCAAAAAGATGGGAGGGGACACTTCTACGAGCAGTACTTC.

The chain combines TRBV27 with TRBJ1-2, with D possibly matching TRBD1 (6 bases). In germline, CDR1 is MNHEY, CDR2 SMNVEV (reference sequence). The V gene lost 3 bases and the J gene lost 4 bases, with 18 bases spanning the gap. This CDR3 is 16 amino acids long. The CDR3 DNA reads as TGTGCCAGCAGTTTCCGCCCGACAGGTTTGGCCTATGGCTACACCTTC. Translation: CASSFRPTGLAYGYTF.

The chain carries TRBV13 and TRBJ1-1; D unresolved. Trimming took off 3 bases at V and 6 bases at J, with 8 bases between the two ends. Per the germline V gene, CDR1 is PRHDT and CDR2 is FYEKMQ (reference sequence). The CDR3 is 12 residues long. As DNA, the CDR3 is TGTGCCAGCAGCTTCGACGGCTCTGAAGCTTTCTTT. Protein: CASSFDGSEAFF.

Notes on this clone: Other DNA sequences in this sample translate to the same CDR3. The CDR3: CASSLANEQFF. The CDR3 DNA sequence: TGTGCCAGCAGCTTAGCGAATGAGCAGTTCTTC. This chain joins TRBV7-9 and TRBJ2-1; D gene unclear. This CDR3 is built from 11 residues. Trimming shortened V by 0 bases and J by 7 bases, and 1 base separated the two germline ends. Germline CDR1 reads SEHNR; CDR2 reads FQNEAQ (reference sequence).

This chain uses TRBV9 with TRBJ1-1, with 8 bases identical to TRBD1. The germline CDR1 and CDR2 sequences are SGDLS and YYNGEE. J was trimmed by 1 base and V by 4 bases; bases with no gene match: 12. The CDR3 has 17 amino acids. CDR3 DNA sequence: TGTGCCAGCAGCTTCTATCTCGGGACAGGAACGAACACTGAAGCTTTCTTT. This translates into CASSFYLGTGTNTEAFF.

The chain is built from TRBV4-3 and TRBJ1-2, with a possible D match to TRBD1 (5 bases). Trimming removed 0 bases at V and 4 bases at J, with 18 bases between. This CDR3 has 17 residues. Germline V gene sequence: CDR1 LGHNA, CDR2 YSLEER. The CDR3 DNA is TGCGCCAGCAGCCAAGATTCGGCGGGGACGGGGACCTATGGCTACACCTTC. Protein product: CASSQDSAGTGTYGYTF.

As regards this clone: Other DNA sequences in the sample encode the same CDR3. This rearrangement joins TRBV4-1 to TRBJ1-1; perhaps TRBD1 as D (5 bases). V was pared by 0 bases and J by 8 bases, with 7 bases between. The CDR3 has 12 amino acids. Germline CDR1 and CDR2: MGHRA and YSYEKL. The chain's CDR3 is CASSQDGTEAFF. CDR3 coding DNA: TGCGCCAGCAGCCAAGATGGGACCGAAGCTTTCTTT.

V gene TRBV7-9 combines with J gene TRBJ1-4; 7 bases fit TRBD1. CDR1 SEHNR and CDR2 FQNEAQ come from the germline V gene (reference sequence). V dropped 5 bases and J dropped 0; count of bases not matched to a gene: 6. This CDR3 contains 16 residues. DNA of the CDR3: TGTGCCAGCAGCCAAGGACAGGTTTCAACTAATGAAAAACTGTTTTTT. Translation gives CASSQGQVSTNEKLFF.

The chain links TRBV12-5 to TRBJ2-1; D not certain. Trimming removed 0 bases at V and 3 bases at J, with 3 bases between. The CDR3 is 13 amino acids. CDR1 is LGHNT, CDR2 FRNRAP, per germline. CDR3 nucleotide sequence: TGTGCTAGTGGTTTGGTAAACTACAATGAGCAGTTCTTC. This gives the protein CASGLVNYNEQFF.

The CDR3 is CAISTMGSETVSTDTQYF. The CDR3, as DNA: TGTGCCATCAGTACTATGGGTTCGGAGACGGTAAGCACAGATACGCAGTATTTT. The V call is TRBV10-3, the J call TRBJ2-3, with unresolved D. CDR3 length equals 18 residues. Trimming took 5 bases from V and 0 from J, leaving 21 bases between them. CDR1 and CDR2 (germline): ENHRY, SYGVKD.

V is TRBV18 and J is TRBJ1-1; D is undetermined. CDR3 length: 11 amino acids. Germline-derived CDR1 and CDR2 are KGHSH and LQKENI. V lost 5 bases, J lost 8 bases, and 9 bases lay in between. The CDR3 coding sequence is TGTGCCAGCTCAGCAGAACGCGAAGCTTTCTTT. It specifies CASSAEREAFF. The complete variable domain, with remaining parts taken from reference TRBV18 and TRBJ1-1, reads NAGVMQNPRHLVRRRGQEARLRCSPMKGHSHVYWYRQLPEEGLKFMVYLQKENIIDESGMPKERFSAEFPKEGPSILRIQQVVRGDSAAYFCASSAEREAFFGQGTRLTVV.

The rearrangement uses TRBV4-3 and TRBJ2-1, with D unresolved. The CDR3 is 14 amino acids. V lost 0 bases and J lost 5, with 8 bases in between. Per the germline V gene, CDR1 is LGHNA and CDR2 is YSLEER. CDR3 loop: CASSQDQENNEQFF. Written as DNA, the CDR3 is TGCGCCAGCAGCCAAGACCAGGAAAACAATGAGCAGTTCTTC.

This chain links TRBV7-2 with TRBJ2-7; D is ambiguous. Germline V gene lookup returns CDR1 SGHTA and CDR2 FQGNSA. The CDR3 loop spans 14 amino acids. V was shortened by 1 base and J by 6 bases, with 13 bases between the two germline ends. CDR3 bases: TGTGCCAGCAGCTTAGTCGCGTCTGAGGTCGAGCAGTACTTC. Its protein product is CASSLVASEVEQYF.

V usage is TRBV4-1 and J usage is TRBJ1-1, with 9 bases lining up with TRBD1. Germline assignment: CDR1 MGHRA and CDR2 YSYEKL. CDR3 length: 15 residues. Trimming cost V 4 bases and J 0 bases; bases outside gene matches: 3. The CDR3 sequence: CASSPGQGMNTEAFF. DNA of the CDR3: TGCGCCAGCAGCCCGGGACAGGGCATGAACACTGAAGCTTTCTTT.

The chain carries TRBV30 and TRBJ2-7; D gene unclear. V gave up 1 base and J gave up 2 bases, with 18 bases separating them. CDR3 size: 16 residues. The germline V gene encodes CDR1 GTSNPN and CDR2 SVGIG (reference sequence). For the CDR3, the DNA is TGTGCCTGGAGTGGCGACCCAACCGGAGCCACCTACGAGCAGTACTTC. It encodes CAWSGDPTGATYEQYF.

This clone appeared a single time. The CDR3 sequence: CASSLERGAVLGNEQFF. The CDR3 nucleotides read TGTGCCAGCAGCTTAGAGCGGGGGGCCGTTTTGGGCAATGAGCAGTTCTTC. The rearrangement uses TRBV7-6 and TRBJ2-1; 9 bases agree with TRBD2. Trimming cost V 1 base and J 6 bases; bases outside gene matches: 10. CDR1 is SGHVS and CDR2 is FNYEAQ in the germline V gene. This CDR3 has 17 amino acids.

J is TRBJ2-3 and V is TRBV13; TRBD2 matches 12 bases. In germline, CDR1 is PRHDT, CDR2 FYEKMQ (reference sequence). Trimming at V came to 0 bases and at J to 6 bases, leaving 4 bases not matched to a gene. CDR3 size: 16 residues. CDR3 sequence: CASSLGTSGRKDTQYF. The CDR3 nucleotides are TGTGCCAGCAGCTTAGGGACTAGCGGGAGAAAGGATACGCAGTATTTT.

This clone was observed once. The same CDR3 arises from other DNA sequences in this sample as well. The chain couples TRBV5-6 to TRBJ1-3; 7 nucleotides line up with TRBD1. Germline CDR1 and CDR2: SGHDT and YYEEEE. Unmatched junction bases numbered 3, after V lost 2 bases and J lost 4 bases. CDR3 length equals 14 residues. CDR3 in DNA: TGTGCCAGCAGCTTAGGGGGCGCCGGAAACACCATATATTTT. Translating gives CASSLGGAGNTIYF.

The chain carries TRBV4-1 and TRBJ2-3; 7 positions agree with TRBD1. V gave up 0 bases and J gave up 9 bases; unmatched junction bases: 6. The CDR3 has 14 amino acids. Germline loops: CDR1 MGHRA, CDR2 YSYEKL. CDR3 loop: CASSQEVGQDTQYF. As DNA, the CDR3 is TGCGCCAGCAGCCAAGAGGTCGGACAGGACACGCAGTATTTT.

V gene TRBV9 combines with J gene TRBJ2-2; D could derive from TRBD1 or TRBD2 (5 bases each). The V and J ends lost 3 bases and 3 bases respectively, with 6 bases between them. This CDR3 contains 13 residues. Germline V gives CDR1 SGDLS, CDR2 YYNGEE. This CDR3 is CASSAGHTGELFF. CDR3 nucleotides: TGTGCCAGCAGCGCGGGACACACCGGGGAGCTGTTTTTT.

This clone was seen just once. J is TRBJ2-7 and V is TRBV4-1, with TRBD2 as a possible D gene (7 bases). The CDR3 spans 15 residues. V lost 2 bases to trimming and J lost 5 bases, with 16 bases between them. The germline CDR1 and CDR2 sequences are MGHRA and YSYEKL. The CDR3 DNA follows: TGCGCCAGCAGCCAAAGGGGGGGAGGGATCGACGAGCAGTACTTC. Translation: CASSQRGGGIDEQYF.

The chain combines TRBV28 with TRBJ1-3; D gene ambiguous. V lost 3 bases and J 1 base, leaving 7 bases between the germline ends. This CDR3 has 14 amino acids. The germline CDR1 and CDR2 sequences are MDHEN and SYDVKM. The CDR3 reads CASSFGRSGNTIYF. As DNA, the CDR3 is TGTGCCAGCAGTTTCGGGAGATCTGGAAACACCATATATTTT.

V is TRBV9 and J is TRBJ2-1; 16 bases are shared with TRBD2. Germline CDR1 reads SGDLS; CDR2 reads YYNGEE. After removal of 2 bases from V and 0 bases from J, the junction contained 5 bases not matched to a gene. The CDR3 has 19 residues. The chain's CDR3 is CASSVGTSGGAPSYNEQFF. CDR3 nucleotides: TGTGCCAGCAGCGTTGGGACTAGCGGGGGGGCCCCCTCCTACAATGAGCAGTTCTTC.

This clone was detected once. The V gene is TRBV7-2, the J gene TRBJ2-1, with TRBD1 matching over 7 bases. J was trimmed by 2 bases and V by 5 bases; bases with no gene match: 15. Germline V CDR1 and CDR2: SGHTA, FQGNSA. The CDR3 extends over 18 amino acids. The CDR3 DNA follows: TGTGCCAGCAGCCCGAACCCGGGACAGCCTTCCACCTACAATGAGCAGTTCTTC. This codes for CASSPNPGQPSTYNEQFF.

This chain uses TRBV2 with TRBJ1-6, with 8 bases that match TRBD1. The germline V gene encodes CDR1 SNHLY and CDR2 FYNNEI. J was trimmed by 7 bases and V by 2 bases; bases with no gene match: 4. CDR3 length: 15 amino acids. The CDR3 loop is CASSEPGGGNSPLHF. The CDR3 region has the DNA TGTGCCAGCAGTGAACCAGGGGGCGGAAATTCACCCCTCCACTTT.

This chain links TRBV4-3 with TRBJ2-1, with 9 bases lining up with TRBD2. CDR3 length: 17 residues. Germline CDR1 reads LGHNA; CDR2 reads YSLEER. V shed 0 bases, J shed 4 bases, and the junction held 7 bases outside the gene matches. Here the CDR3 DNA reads TGCGCCAGCAGCCAAGATCTGGCGGGAGGGAGGTACAATGAGCAGTTCTTC. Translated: CASSQDLAGGRYNEQFF.

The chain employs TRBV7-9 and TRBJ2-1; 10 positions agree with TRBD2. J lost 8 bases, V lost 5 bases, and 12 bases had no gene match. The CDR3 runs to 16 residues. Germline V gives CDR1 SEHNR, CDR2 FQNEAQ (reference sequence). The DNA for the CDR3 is TGTGCCAGCAGCCTACGGACTAGCGGACTTGTGCATGAGCAGTTCTTC. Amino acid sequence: CASSLRTSGLVHEQFF.